This TCR beta chain was obtained from a study of T-cell memory formation after mild COVID-19 (dated by TCRdb to the early 2020s). With respect to the entire study: Most TCR sequence clusters were specific to one of the two donors. T-cell clones expanding and contracting after mild COVID-19 in a couple of donors were tracked by longitudinal TCRalpha and TCRbeta repertoire sequencing. Two young, previously healthy adult volunteers, one female and one male, were included in the cohort.

Details on this clonotype: Which antigen it targets is not known. Nothing much larger sits one base from this clone, and base qualities are not available.

The germline V gene (reference sequence) supplies CDR1 LNHDA and CDR2 SQIVND. Reading from cysteine to phenylalanine, the CDR3 counts 14 amino acids. Only the CDR3 DNA stays, 42 bases, in frame from base 1. The trim is 9 bases for V and 5 bases for J, with a gap of 19 bases between the germline ends. Study-level results and caveats: The second-wave clones that peaked on day 37 were not confirmed to be SARS-CoV-2 specific. Only a couple of mild cases were covered in the study, and larger cohorts including severe cases with pre-infection samples were considered necessary. Balanced CD4/CD8 phenotypes were observed for clones contracting from day 15 to 85, whereas a bias towards CD4+ was observed for a second wave of clones expanding from day 15 to 37. Some responding clones were detected in pre-infection memory, suggesting pre-existing cross-reactive memory T cells joined the SARS-CoV-2 response. Contracting CD4+ clones turned up mainly in the CM and EM memory subsets, whereas EMRA was where CD8+ clones were enriched.

PBMCs were isolated by Ficoll-Paque density gradient centrifugation. The instrument given in TCRdb is Illumina NovaSeq 6000. Using 5'RACE with constant-segment primers, TCRalpha and TCRbeta cDNA libraries were constructed, with sample barcodes and unique molecular identifiers added in the process. Trizol reagent was used to extract RNA from every sample. The libraries were amplified in two PCR steps, and the second step added a second sample barcode and Illumina TruSeq adapters. Sequencing of libraries was performed on an Illumina NovaSeq with 2 x 150 bp paired-end reads. The authors' pipeline ran thus. Reads were demultiplexed and collapsed into UMI-guided consensus sequences with migec v1.2.7. With mixcr v2.1.11, UMI consensuses were aligned to TRA and TRB V and J templates and assembled into clonotypes. Expanded or contracted clonotypes were those called significant by both edgeR and NoisET, with noise models trained on biological replicates. For edgeR calls, a false discovery rate-adjusted p below 0.01 and a log2 fold-change threshold of 1 were applied. PCA with hierarchical clustering of max-normalized trajectories of the 1000 most abundant clonotypes was used as exploratory dynamics analysis. The CD4 or CD8 phenotype of responding clones was assigned using the separately sequenced CD4+ and CD8+ repertoires. TCRdb reprocessing: public reads trimmed at Q25 with fastp, clones called with MiXCR, in-frame beta chains kept. For every CDR3 protein sequence, its rows merge into one entry that carries the most common genes and DNA. The V and J calls were not made by the authors but by TCRdb's processing. For this sample there are about 100,000 distinct CDR3 sequences; around 10% appear just once. 40% of the sample is taken by the ten largest.

The receptor comes from a man aged 18 to 35 who had mild COVID-19 (a few samples of this study predate the infection). The sample titles of this study are shuffled in the database, so cell type and time point are left out; the donor was told from shared clones. The sample was PBMCs or a T cell subset sorted from them (not recorded which). The chain employs TRBV19 and TRBJ1-2; the D gene cannot be resolved reliably. The CDR3 protein sequence reads: CARGPSTLLYGYTF. The DNA sequence follows: TGTGCCAGGGGCCCGAGTACCTTACTTTATGGCTACACCTTC. The entire variable domain, with the stretches around the CDR3 drawn from the reference TRBV19 and TRBJ1-2 proteins, is DGGITQSPKYLFRKEGQNVTLSCEQNLNHDAMYWYRQDPGQGLRLIYYSQIVNDFQKGDIAEGYSVSREKKESFPLTVTSAQKNPTAFYLCARGPSTLLYGYTFGSGTRLTVV.